The 22 T cell receptor beta chains reported below all come from one sample, sequenced in a study of T cell responses to AZD1222 COVID-19 vaccine. Profiling relied on immunoSEQ multiplex PCR, and the TCRdb table lists in-frame clones only, not all of them. The sample has more than 80,000 clones, 85% to 90% seen once; the top ten hold 10%. This sample comprised peripheral blood, obtained on day 0 of AZD1222 vaccination. All receptors derive from an adult in good health.

The gene calls are TRBV30 and TRBJ2-5; D may be TRBD1 or TRBD2 (5 bases each). There are 13 residues in the CDR3. The V gene lost 5 bases and the J gene lost 9 bases, with 19 bases spanning the gap. Germline lookup yields CDR1 GTSNPN and CDR2 SVGIG (reference sequence). CDR3 region: CAWDRDKRGAQYF. The CDR3, as DNA: TGTGCCTGGGACAGAGACAAGAGAGGGGCCCAGTACTTC.

V and J are TRBV10-1 and TRBJ1-5, with D unclear. Germline CDR1 and CDR2: WNHNN and SYGVQD (reference sequence). V was trimmed by 4 bases and J by 7 bases, leaving 8 bases between them. CDR3 length: 12 amino acids. In DNA, the CDR3 is TGCGCCAGCAGTGTCGGATCCCAGCCCCAGCATTTT. Protein product: CASSVGSQPQHF.

The rearrangement uses TRBV20-1 and TRBJ2-5; weak D call: TRBD1 (5 bases). Trimming pared 3 bases from V and 4 bases from J, leaving 9 bases between. Germline CDR1 reads DFQATT; CDR2 reads SNEGSKA (reference sequence). This CDR3 region has 12 residues. In DNA form, the CDR3 reads TGCAGTGCTAGTCCTAGGGGAGAGACCCAGTACTTC. This codes for CSASPRGETQYF.

The J gene is TRBJ1-4, the V gene TRBV3-1 (or the pseudogene TRBV3-2), with D possibly being TRBD1 (5 bases). The germline V gene encodes CDR1 LGHDT and CDR2 YNNKEL (reference sequence). Between the trimmed V and J ends, which lost 3 bases and 7 bases, there was a span of 15 bases. The CDR3 runs 15 residues. The DNA of the CDR3 is TGTGCCAGCAGCCAGGAGTGGGGGATCGGTGAAAAACTGTTTTTT. Protein sequence: CASSQEWGIGEKLFF.

This rearrangement joins TRBV15 to TRBJ1-2, with 7 bases that match TRBD1. The CDR3 consists of 15 residues. Trimming cost V 0 bases and J 8 bases; bases outside gene matches: 9. Germline V CDR1 and CDR2: LNHNV, YYDKDF (reference sequence). The CDR3 DNA sequence: TGTGCCACCAGCAGAGACGACAGGGCCGGTGGGGGCTACACCTTC. Translation gives CATSRDDRAGGGYTF.

The chain combines TRBV7-3 with TRBJ2-5; TRBD1 matches 8 bases. The CDR3 is 14 amino acids. The germline V gene encodes CDR1 SGHTA and CDR2 FQGTGA. Trimming took 5 bases from V and 5 from J; bases not matched to a gene: 7. CDR3 coding DNA: TGTGCCAGCAGCGCCTCAGGGGGCGCTGAGACCCAGTACTTC. Translation: CASSASGGAETQYF.

The count of this clone is one. The rearrangement links TRBV11-2 to TRBJ1-1; 8 positions agree with TRBD1. J gave up 1 base and V 5 bases, and 12 bases lay outside the gene matches. The CDR3 is 17 amino acids. Germline V lookup: CDR1 SGHAT, CDR2 FQNNGV. DNA for the CDR3: TGTGCCAGCAGCCCGGGGGTTTTCGACAGGGGGAACACTGAAGCTTTCTTT. It yields the protein CASSPGVFDRGNTEAFF.

This clone was seen only a few times. The chain carries TRBV21-1 and TRBJ1-4. TRBV21-1 is a pseudogene. This CDR3 is built from 20 residues. The chain's CDR3 is CASSKAQHAYLTGINEKLFF. DNA of the CDR3: TGTGCCAGCAGCAAAGCCCAGCACGCGTATTTAACCGGGATTAATGAAAAACTGTTTTTT.

This clone has only a few counts. This same CDR3 is encoded by further DNA sequences in the sample. The chain has TRBV6-1 and TRBJ1-1, with a weak D call TRBD1 (6 bases). Germline CDR1 and CDR2: MNHNS and SASEGT. The CDR3 contains 13 residues. V shed 3 bases and J shed 4 bases, with 9 bases lying between them. CDR3 DNA sequence: TGTGCCAGCAGTGAGGTCAGGGGCACTGAAGCTTTCTTT. It yields the protein CASSEVRGTEAFF.

This clone came up a few times. The V and J genes are TRBV12-5 and TRBJ2-2; D is unresolved. Looked up from germline, CDR1 is LGHNT and CDR2 is FRNRAP. Trimming removed 3 bases at V and 0 bases at J, with 8 bases between. This CDR3 has 15 amino acids. DNA for the CDR3: TGTGCTAGTGGTTTTAACCCTGCGAACACCGGGGAGCTGTTTTTT. This translates into CASGFNPANTGELFF.

The gene calls are TRBV19 and TRBJ2-3; maybe TRBD1 (6 bases). Trimming shortened V by 0 bases and J by 4 bases, and 11 bases separated the two germline ends. Germline V lookup: CDR1 LNHDA, CDR2 SQIVND (reference sequence). The CDR3 runs to 15 residues. The CDR3 bases are TGTGCCAGTAGTATAGATAGAGGACAGCCAGATACGCAGTATTTT. The encoded protein is CASSIDRGQPDTQYF.

The chain is built from TRBV7-9 and TRBJ1-1; a weak D match, TRBD1 (5 bases). There are 13 residues in the CDR3. Germline V gives CDR1 SEHNR, CDR2 FQNEAQ (reference sequence). V shed 4 bases and J shed 1 base, with 7 bases lying between them. The CDR3 loop is CASSSQENTEAFF. The CDR3 nucleotides read TGTGCCAGCAGCTCACAGGAGAACACTGAAGCTTTCTTT.

This CDR3 reads CASSYSLRGKYNYGYTF. The CDR3 DNA sequence: TGTGCCAGCAGCTATTCCCTCAGGGGAAAGTATAACTATGGCTACACCTTC. The chain is built from TRBV3-1 (or the pseudogene TRBV3-2) and TRBJ1-2; D is perhaps TRBD1 (6 bases). CDR3 length: 17 amino acids. V lost 5 bases and J lost 1, with 20 bases in between. Germline V gene lookup returns CDR1 LGHDT and CDR2 YNNKEL (reference sequence).

The rearrangement links TRBV5-1 to TRBJ2-1; TRBD1 or TRBD2 may be the D gene (5 bases each). The CDR3 length is 14 residues. CDR1 is SGHRS and CDR2 is YFSETQ in the germline V gene. Trimming shortened V by 4 bases and J by 5 bases, and 13 bases separated the two germline ends. The CDR3 loop is CASSRDGAHNEQFF. The CDR3 DNA is TGCGCCAGCAGCAGGGACGGGGCTCACAATGAGCAGTTCTTC.

This clone was recorded only once. This chain connects TRBV7-2 to TRBJ1-4; D is perhaps TRBD1 (6 bases). The CDR3 extends over 15 amino acids. CDR1 is SGHTA, CDR2 FQGNSA, per germline. Trimming left V 6 bases short and J 7 bases short, with 18 bases between. The CDR3, as DNA: TGTGCCAGCAGGGTAACAGGGACCGAAAGTGAAAAACTGTTTTTT. Its protein is CASRVTGTESEKLFF.

This chain links TRBV7-6 with TRBJ2-3; TRBD2 agrees at 7 bases. This CDR3 is 16 amino acids long. J lost 1 base, V lost 5 bases, and 9 bases had no gene match. Germline V gives CDR1 SGHVS, CDR2 FNYEAQ. DNA of the CDR3: TGTGCCAGCAGCGGGAGGGGCCTTAGCGGCACAGATACGCAGTATTTT. This codes for CASSGRGLSGTDTQYF.

This clone was found once. The J gene is TRBJ2-3, the V gene TRBV3-1 (or the pseudogene TRBV3-2); D remains unclear. The CDR3 length is 15 residues. V lost 3 bases and J 0 bases, leaving 10 bases between the germline ends. Germline-derived CDR1 and CDR2 are LGHDT and YNNKEL (reference sequence). Written as DNA, the CDR3 is TGTGCCAGCAGCCAGGGCCGGGTAAGCACAGATACGCAGTATTTT. Encoded protein: CASSQGRVSTDTQYF.

The chain has TRBV5-1 and TRBJ2-7; the D is unclear. The germline V gene has CDR1 SGHRS and CDR2 YFSETQ. The germline V and J ends were trimmed by 4 bases and 1 base, with 12 bases remaining between them. The CDR3 contains 14 residues. Here the CDR3 DNA reads TGCGCCAGCAGCACGGACGGCCTTTCCTACGAGCAGTACTTC. Translated, it gives CASSTDGLSYEQYF.

CDR3 loop: CASSLGGSSGNTIYF. CDR3 sequence (DNA): TGCGCCAGCAGCTTGGGGGGAAGCTCTGGAAACACCATATATTTT. The chain uses TRBV5-1 and TRBJ1-3; D uncertain. This CDR3 has 15 amino acids. Trimming removed 0 bases from V and 0 bases from J, with 7 bases in between. Germline CDR1 and CDR2: SGHRS and YFSETQ.

This chain connects TRBV7-9 to TRBJ2-7; no reliable D call. V was cut by 6 bases and J by 2 bases, with 8 bases left in between. The CDR3 contains 12 residues. The V gene's germline CDR1 is SEHNR and CDR2 FQNEAQ (reference sequence). The CDR3 nucleotides are TGTGCCAGCAGAGGTGATACCTACGAGCAGTACTTC. Translating gives CASRGDTYEQYF.

The CDR3, as DNA: TGTGCCAGCAGCTTAGTCCCGGGACTCAAGCTCGGCTACACCTTC. It is translated as CASSLVPGLKLGYTF. The genes are TRBV11-2 and TRBJ1-2; tentatively, D is TRBD1 (5 bases). The CDR3 has 15 residues. Germline CDR1 is SGHAT and CDR2 is FQNNGV. The ends were cut back, 1 base at V and 8 bases at J, with 17 bases in the middle.

In its sample, this clone was seen a few times. The CDR3 DNA sequence: TGCGCCAGCAACGGACAGGGAAACACCGGGGAGCTGTTTTTT. It yields the protein CASNGQGNTGELFF. The rearrangement joins TRBV5-1 to TRBJ2-2; 8 nucleotides agree with TRBD1. Trimming at V came to 6 bases and at J to 2 bases, leaving 3 bases not matched to a gene. The germline CDR1 and CDR2 sequences are SGHRS and YFSETQ. This CDR3 contains 14 residues. Full variable domain (outside the CDR3, taken from reference TRBV5-1 and TRBJ2-2): KAGVTQTPRYLIKTRGQQVTLSCSPISGHRSVSWYQQTPGQGLQFLFEYFSETQRNKGNFPGRFSGRQFSNSRSEMNVSTLELGDSALYLCASNGQGNTGELFFGEGSRLTVL.